Below are 19 T cell receptor beta chains sequenced from a single sample in a study of blood T cell repertoires in COVID-19. Only in-frame clones appear in the TCRdb table, and some are missing; sequencing was by immunoSEQ multiplex PCR. The sample lists fewer than 90,000 clones; 70% to 90% were seen once. The source material was peripheral blood. Every receptor here comes from a man aged 25-45 years with acute or convalescent COVID-19.

The chain has TRBV28 and TRBJ1-3; the D is unclear. The CDR3 has 14 amino acids. Trimming removed 8 bases from V and 4 bases from J, with 15 bases in between. CDR1 and CDR2 from the germline V gene are MDHEN and SYDVKM. The CDR3 region is CASEPNLRGNTIYF. As DNA, the CDR3 is TGTGCCAGCGAACCTAACCTGAGGGGAAACACCATATATTTT.

The chain links TRBV5-6 to TRBJ2-1; 10 bases fit TRBD2. J lost 4 bases, V lost 5 bases, and 9 bases had no gene match. CDR3 size: 16 residues. Germline CDR1 and CDR2: SGHDT and YYEEEE. This chain's CDR3 is CASSRPAGLAYNEQFF. The DNA for the CDR3 is TGTGCCAGCAGTCGCCCGGCGGGACTAGCGTACAATGAGCAGTTCTTC.

The chain employs TRBV6-5 and TRBJ2-1; TRBD2 matches 7 bases. This CDR3 region has 15 residues. Germline V lookup: CDR1 MNHEY, CDR2 SVGAGI. V was pared by 4 bases and J by 5 bases, with 8 bases of the junction left unmatched. The CDR3 sequence is CASSSGRGVDNEQFF. The CDR3 DNA follows: TGTGCCAGCAGTTCCGGCCGGGGGGTTGACAATGAGCAGTTCTTC.

V gene TRBV15 combines with J gene TRBJ2-5, with D perhaps matching TRBD2 (6 bases). There are 15 residues in the CDR3. The V and J ends lost 0 bases and 2 bases respectively, with 10 bases between them. The germline V gene encodes CDR1 LNHNV and CDR2 YYDKDF (reference sequence). The CDR3 region is CATSRDLAGQETQYF. The DNA for the CDR3 is TGTGCCACCAGCAGAGATCTGGCGGGACAAGAGACCCAGTACTTC.

The V and J genes are TRBV27 and TRBJ1-1; TRBD1 matches at 10 bases. Germline lookup yields CDR1 MNHEY and CDR2 SMNVEV (reference sequence). V trimming: 4 bases; J trimming: 6 bases; junction bases outside the gene matches: 2. The CDR3 sequence is 13 residues long. The CDR3: CASSWDRGAEAFF. The DNA for the CDR3 is TGTGCCAGCAGTTGGGACAGGGGCGCTGAAGCTTTCTTT.

This sequence joins TRBV2 and TRBJ1-5, with 8 nucleotides matching TRBD1. V shed 8 bases and J 7 bases; nucleotides not matched to a gene: 10. Per germline, CDR1 SNHLY and CDR2 FYNNEI. The CDR3 loop spans 14 amino acids. CDR3 amino acids: CASRETGVQQPQHF. The CDR3 DNA is TGTGCCAGCCGGGAGACAGGGGTTCAACAGCCCCAGCATTTT.

J is TRBJ2-2 and V is TRBV9, with 11 bases fitting TRBD2. Germline assignment: CDR1 SGDLS and CDR2 YYNGEE. The V gene end was trimmed by 4 bases and the J gene end by 1 base; junction bases not matched to a gene: 6. This CDR3 has 17 amino acids. The CDR3 sequence is CASSSLAGGENTGELFF. DNA for the CDR3: TGTGCCAGCAGCTCTTTAGCGGGAGGGGAGAACACCGGGGAGCTGTTTTTT. Combining the CDR3 with reference TRBV9 and TRBJ2-2 gives the whole variable domain DSGVTQTPKHLITATGQRVTLRCSPRSGDLSVYWYQQSLDQGLQFLIQYYNGEERAKGNILERFSAQQFPDLHSELNLSSLELGDSALYFCASSSLAGGENTGELFFGEGSRLTVL.

The chain couples TRBV3-1 (or the pseudogene TRBV3-2) to TRBJ1-2; no reliable D call. The CDR3 consists of 13 residues. Trimming pared 1 base from V and 8 bases from J, leaving 11 bases between. Germline CDR1 is LGHDT and CDR2 is YNNKEL (reference sequence). The CDR3 sequence is CASSQVGDVGYTF. The CDR3 DNA sequence: TGTGCCAGCAGCCAAGTCGGGGATGTCGGCTACACCTTC.

The chain joins TRBV30 to TRBJ1-2; maybe TRBD1 (6 bases). V lost 7 bases and J lost 0, with 15 bases in between. Germline V gene sequence: CDR1 GTSNPN, CDR2 SVGIG (reference sequence). This CDR3 has 14 residues. CDR3 loop: CAYTDRPSNYGYTF. Here the CDR3 DNA reads TGTGCCTACACTGACAGGCCATCTAACTATGGCTACACCTTC. Combining the CDR3 with reference TRBV30 and TRBJ1-2 gives the whole variable domain SQTIHQWPATLVQPVGSPLSLECTVEGTSNPNLYWYRQAAGRGLQLLFYSVGIGQISSEVPQNLSASRPQDRQFILSSKKLLLSDSGFYLCAYTDRPSNYGYTFGSGTRLTVV.

J is TRBJ2-7 and V is TRBV28, with 10 bases lining up with TRBD2. Germline CDR1 reads MDHEN; CDR2 reads SYDVKM. The CDR3 is 13 amino acids. After removal of 6 bases from V and 2 bases from J, the junction contained 1 base not matched to a gene. The CDR3 sequence is CASSLAGAYEQYF. In DNA form, the CDR3 reads TGTGCCAGCAGCCTAGCGGGAGCCTACGAGCAGTACTTC. The full variable domain, in which reference TRBV28 and TRBJ2-7 provide the parts outside the CDR3, is DVKVTQSSRYLVKRTGEKVFLECVQDMDHENMFWYRQDPGLGLRLIYFSYDVKMKEKGDIPEGYSVSREKKERFSLILESASTNQTSMYLCASSLAGAYEQYFGPGTRLTVT.

The chain is built from TRBV7-9 and TRBJ2-5; 7 bases agree with TRBD2. With V trimmed by 5 bases and J by 5 bases, 8 bases remained unmatched. Looked up from germline, CDR1 is SEHNR and CDR2 is FQNEAQ (reference sequence). The CDR3 has 14 residues. CDR3 sequence: CASSPAGGWETQYF. CDR3 in DNA: TGTGCCAGCAGCCCGGCCGGGGGGTGGGAGACCCAGTACTTC.

The chain recombines TRBV2 with TRBJ2-7; 7 nucleotides align to TRBD1. V lost 9 bases and J lost 2; bases outside the gene matches: 4. Germline V gene lookup returns CDR1 SNHLY and CDR2 FYNNEI. This CDR3 region has 12 residues. The CDR3 spells CARGDSAYEQYF. DNA for the CDR3: TGTGCCAGGGGGGACAGTGCCTACGAGCAGTACTTC.

The table lists this clone with many counts. At one of its ends the junction is not consistent with the germline gene, which may arise from a read error. The J gene is TRBJ2-3, the V gene TRBV24-1; 7 positions match TRBD1. This CDR3 contains 17 residues. Germline V CDR1 and CDR2: KGHDR, SFDVKD. CDR3 DNA sequence: TGTGCCACCAGTGTTTTGTCTGGACTGACAGGGACAGATACGCAGTATTTT. This codes for CATSVLSGLTGTDTQYF.

The V call is TRBV19, the J call TRBJ1-6, with D maybe TRBD1 (6 bases). Trimming cost V 6 bases and J 9 bases, with 12 bases left between them. This CDR3 is 13 amino acids long. In germline, CDR1 is LNHDA, CDR2 SQIVND (reference sequence). CDR3 region: CASRDSIRSPLHF. In DNA form, the CDR3 reads TGTGCCAGTAGGGACAGTATCCGTTCACCCCTCCACTTT.

The rearrangement uses TRBV29-1 and TRBJ1-2; D remains ambiguous. Trimming shortened V by 4 bases and J by 6 bases, and 15 bases separated the two germline ends. The CDR3 totals 13 residues. Per the germline V gene, CDR1 is SQVTM and CDR2 is ANQGSEA. CDR3 DNA sequence: TGCAGCGTTGTGAGGAGCTCCGAAGATGGCTACACCTTC. Translation gives CSVVRSSEDGYTF.

This sequence joins TRBV28 and TRBJ2-3; a possible D gene is TRBD2 (5 bases). CDR1 and CDR2 from the germline V gene are MDHEN and SYDVKM. V was cut by 3 bases and J by 4 bases, with 8 bases left in between. The CDR3 length is 13 residues. The DNA for the CDR3 is TGTGCCAGCAGTTTCCTTAGCGCAGATACGCAGTATTTT. The encoded protein is CASSFLSADTQYF.

J is TRBJ2-7 and V is TRBV5-6, with 8 bases identical to TRBD1. Trimming removed 2 bases from V and 2 bases from J; junction bases left unmatched: 12. The germline CDR1 and CDR2 sequences are SGHDT and YYEEEE. The CDR3 sequence is 17 residues long. The CDR3 nucleotides are TGTGCCAGCAGCTTATACCGTTTCGGGACAGGAACCTACGAGCAGTACTTC. Protein: CASSLYRFGTGTYEQYF.

The J gene is TRBJ2-2, the V gene TRBV5-4; TRBD1 might be the D (6 bases). V shed 7 bases and J shed 1 base, with 11 bases lying between them. The CDR3 has 14 amino acids. Germline CDR1 is SGHNT and CDR2 is YYREEE (reference sequence). CDR3: CASRQQGNTGELFF. The CDR3 nucleotides read TGTGCCAGCCGCCAACAGGGGAACACCGGGGAGCTGTTTTTT.

The CDR3 is CASSPRGVAGTYNEQFF. The CDR3 region has the DNA TGTGCCAGCAGCCCAAGAGGGGTAGCGGGGACTTACAATGAGCAGTTCTTC. The chain joins TRBV5-4 to TRBJ2-1; 8 bases are shared with TRBD2. Germline values: CDR1 SGHNT, CDR2 YYREEE (reference sequence). V was clipped by 4 bases and J by 4 bases; unmatched bases: 13. The CDR3 extends over 17 amino acids.